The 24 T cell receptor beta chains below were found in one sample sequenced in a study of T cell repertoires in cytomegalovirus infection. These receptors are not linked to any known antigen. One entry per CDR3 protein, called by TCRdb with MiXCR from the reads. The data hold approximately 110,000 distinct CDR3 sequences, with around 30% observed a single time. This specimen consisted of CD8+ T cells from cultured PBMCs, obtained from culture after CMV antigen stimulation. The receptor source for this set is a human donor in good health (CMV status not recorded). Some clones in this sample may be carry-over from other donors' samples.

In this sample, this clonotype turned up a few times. The CDR3 DNA follows: TGTGCCAGCAGCCCTCTCCTCGGACAGGCATATGAGCAGTTCTTC. Translation gives CASSPLLGQAYEQFF. This chain links TRBV7-2 with TRBJ2-1, with 7 bases matching TRBD1. The CDR3 contains 15 residues. V gave up 5 bases and J gave up 8 bases; unmatched junction bases: 12. Germline CDR1 and CDR2: SGHTA and FQGNSA.

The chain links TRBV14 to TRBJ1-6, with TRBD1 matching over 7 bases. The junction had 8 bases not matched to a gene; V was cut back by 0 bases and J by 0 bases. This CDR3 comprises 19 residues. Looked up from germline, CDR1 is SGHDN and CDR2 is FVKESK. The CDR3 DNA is TGTGCCAGCAGCCAAGATCTTACCCCAGGGGGCTCCTATAATTCACCCCTCCACTTT. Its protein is CASSQDLTPGGSYNSPLHF.

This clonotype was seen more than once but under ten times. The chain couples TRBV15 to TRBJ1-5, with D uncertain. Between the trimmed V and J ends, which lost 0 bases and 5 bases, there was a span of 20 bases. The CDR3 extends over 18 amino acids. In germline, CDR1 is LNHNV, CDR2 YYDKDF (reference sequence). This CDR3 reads CATSRDSHSIRADQPQHF. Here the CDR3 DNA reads TGTGCCACCAGCAGAGATAGCCACAGTATTAGGGCGGATCAGCCCCAGCATTTT.

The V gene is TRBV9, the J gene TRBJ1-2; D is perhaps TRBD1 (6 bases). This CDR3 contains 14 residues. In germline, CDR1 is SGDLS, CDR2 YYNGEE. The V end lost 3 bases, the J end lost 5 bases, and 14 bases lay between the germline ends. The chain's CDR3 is CASSAHWTEYGYTF. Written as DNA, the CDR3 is TGTGCCAGCAGCGCCCACTGGACAGAGTATGGCTACACCTTC.

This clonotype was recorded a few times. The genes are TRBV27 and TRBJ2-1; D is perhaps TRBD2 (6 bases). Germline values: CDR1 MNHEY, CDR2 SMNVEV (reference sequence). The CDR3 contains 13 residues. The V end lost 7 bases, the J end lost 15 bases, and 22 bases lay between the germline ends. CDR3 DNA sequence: TGTGCCAGCACCCTGCCGGTCGGGAGCCGTCTGTTCTTC. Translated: CASTLPVGSRLFF.

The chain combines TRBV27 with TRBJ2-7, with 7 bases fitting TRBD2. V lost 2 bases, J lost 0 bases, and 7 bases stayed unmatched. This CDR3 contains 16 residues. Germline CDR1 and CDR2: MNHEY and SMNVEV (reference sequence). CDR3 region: CASSLGGGFSSYEQYF. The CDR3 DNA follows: TGTGCCAGCAGTTTAGGGGGGGGATTTAGCTCCTACGAGCAGTACTTC.

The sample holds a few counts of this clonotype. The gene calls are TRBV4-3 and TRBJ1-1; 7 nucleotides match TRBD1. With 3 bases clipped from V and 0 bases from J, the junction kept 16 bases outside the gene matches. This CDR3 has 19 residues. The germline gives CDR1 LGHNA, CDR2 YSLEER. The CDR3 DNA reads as TGCGCCAGCAGCCACACACTCGGGACAGCCCAATCATTGAACACTGAAGCTTTCTTT. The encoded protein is CASSHTLGTAQSLNTEAFF.

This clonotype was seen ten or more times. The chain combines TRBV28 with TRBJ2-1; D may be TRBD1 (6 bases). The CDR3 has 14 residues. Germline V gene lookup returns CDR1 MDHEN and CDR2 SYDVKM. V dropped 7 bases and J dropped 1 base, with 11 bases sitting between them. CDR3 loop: CASKQGPSYNEQFF. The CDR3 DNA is TGTGCCAGCAAACAGGGCCCGTCCTACAATGAGCAGTTCTTC.

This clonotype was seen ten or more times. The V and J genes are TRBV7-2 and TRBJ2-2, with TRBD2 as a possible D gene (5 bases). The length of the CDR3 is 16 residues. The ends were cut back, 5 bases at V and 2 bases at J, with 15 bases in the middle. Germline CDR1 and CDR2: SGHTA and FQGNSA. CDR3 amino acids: CASSRGRTDNTGELFF. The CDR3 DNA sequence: TGTGCCAGCAGCCGCGGACGGACTGATAACACCGGGGAGCTGTTTTTT. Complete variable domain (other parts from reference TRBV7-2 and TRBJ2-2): GAGVSQSPSNKVTEKGKDVELRCDPISGHTALYWYRQSLGQGLEFLIYFQGNSAPDKSGLPSDRFSAERTGGSVSTLTIQRTQQEDSAVYLCASSRGRTDNTGELFFGEGSRLTVL.

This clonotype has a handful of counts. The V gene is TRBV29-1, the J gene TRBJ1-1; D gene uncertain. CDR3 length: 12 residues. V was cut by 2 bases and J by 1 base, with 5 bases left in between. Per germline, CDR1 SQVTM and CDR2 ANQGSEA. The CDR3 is CSVEQKNTEAFF. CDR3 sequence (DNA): TGCAGCGTTGAACAAAAGAACACTGAAGCTTTCTTT.

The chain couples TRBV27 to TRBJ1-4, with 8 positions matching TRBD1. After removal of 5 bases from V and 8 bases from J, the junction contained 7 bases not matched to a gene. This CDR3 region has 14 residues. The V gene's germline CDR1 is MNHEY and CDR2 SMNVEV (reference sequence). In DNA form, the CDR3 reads TGTGCCAGCAGTCCCCAGGGGGCTCAGGAAAAACTGTTTTTT. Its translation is CASSPQGAQEKLFF.

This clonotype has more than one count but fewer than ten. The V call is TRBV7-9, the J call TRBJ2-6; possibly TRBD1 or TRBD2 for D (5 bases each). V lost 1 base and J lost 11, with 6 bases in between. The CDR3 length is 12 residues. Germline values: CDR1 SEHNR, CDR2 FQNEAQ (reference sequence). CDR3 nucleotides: TGTGCCAGCAGCTTAGGAGGGGACGTCCTGACTTTC. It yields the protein CASSLGGDVLTF.

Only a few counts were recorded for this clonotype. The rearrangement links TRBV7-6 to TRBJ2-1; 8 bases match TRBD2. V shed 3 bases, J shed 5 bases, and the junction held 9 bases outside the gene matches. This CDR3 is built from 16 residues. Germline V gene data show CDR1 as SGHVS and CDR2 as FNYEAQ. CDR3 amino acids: CASSFQRGLTHNEQFF. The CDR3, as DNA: TGTGCCAGCAGCTTTCAGCGGGGGCTCACCCACAATGAGCAGTTCTTC.

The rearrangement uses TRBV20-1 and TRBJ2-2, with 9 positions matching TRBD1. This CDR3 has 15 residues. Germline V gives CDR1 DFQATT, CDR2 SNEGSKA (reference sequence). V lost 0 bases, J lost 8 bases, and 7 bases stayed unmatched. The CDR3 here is CSAREGTGILGELFF. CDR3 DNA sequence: TGCAGTGCTAGAGAGGGGACAGGGATATTGGGGGAGCTGTTTTTT.

CDR3 amino acids: CASSLGIGNIQYF. CDR3 nucleotide sequence: TGTGCCAGCAGCCTAGGTATTGGAAACATTCAGTACTTC. The V and J genes are TRBV5-6 and TRBJ2-4; D is undetermined. CDR1 and CDR2 (germline): SGHDT, YYEEEE. V was trimmed by 4 bases and J by 6 bases, leaving 11 bases between them. The CDR3 is 13 residues long.

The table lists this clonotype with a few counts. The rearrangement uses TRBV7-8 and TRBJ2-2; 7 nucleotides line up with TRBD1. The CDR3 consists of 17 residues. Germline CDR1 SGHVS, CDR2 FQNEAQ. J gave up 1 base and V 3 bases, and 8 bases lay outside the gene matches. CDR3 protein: CASSFPGTVRNTGELFF. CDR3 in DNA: TGTGCCAGCAGCTTCCCCGGGACAGTGAGGAACACCGGGGAGCTGTTTTTT.

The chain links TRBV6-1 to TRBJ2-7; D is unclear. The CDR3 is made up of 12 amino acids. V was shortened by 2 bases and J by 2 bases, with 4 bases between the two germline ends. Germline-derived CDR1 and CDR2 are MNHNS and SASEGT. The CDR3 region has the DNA TGTGCCAGCAGTGAAAAGACCTACGAGCAGTACTTC. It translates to CASSEKTYEQYF.

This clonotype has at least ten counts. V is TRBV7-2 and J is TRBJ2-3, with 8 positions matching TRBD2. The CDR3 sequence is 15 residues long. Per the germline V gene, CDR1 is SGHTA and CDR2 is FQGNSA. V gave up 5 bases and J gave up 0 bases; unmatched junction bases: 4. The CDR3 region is CASSHGLASTDTQYF. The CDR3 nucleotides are TGTGCCAGCAGCCACGGACTAGCTAGCACAGATACGCAGTATTTT.

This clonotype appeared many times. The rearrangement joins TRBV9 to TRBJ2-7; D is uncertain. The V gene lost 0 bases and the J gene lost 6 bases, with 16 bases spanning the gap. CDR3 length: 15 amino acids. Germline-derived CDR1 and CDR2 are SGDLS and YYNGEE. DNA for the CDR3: TGTGCCAGCAGCGTAGGACCAGAGCTTTGGGTCGAGCAGTACTTC. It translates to CASSVGPELWVEQYF.

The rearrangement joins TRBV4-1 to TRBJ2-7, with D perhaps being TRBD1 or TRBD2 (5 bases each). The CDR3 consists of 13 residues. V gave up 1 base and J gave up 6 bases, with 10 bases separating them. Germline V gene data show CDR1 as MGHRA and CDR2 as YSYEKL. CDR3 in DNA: TGCGCCAGCAGCCAAGTAAATGGGGGCGAGCAGTACTTC. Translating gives CASSQVNGGEQYF.

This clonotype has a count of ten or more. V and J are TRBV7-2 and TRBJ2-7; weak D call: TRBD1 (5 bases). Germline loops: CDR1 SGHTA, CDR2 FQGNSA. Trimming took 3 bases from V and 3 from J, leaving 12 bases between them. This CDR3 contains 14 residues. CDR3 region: CASSFSGLGYEQYF. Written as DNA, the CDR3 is TGTGCCAGCAGCTTCTCAGGGCTCGGCTACGAGCAGTACTTC.

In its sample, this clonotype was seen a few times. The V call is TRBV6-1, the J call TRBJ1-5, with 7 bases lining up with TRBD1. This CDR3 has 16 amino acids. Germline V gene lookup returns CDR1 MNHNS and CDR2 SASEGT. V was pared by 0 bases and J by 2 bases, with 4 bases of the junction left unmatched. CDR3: CASSEAAGQGNQPQHF. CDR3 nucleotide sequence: TGTGCCAGCAGTGAAGCCGCAGGACAGGGCAATCAGCCCCAGCATTTT.

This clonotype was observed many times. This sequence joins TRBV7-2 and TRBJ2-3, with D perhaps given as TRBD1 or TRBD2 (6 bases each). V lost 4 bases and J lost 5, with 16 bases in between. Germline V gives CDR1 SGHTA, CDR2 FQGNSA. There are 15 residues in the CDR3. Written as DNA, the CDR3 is TGTGCCAGCAGCTCGGGACTGGCAGGGGAAGATACGCAGTATTTT. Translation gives CASSSGLAGEDTQYF.

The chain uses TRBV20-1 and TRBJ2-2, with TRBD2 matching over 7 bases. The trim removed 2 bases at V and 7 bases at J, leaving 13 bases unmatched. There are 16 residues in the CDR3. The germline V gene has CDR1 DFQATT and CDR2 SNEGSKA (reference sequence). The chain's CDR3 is CSARPTATSLIGELFF. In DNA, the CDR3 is TGCAGTGCTAGACCTACTGCGACTAGCCTTATCGGGGAGCTGTTTTTT.